A single sample gave rise to the 15 T cell receptor beta chains below, sequenced in a study of T cells in localized non-small cell lung cancer. Profiling relied on immunoSEQ multiplex PCR, and the TCRdb table lists in-frame clones only, not all of them. The sample yields roughly 40,000 clones, 65% to 90% seen once. Sequencing used PBMCs, obtained before any cancer treatment. The receptors originated from a man aged 35 to 69 with stage II lung adenocarcinoma.

The chain combines TRBV7-9 with TRBJ2-3; either TRBD1 or TRBD2 may fit D (6 bases each). The germline gives CDR1 SEHNR, CDR2 FQNEAQ (reference sequence). The CDR3 totals 14 residues. V was cut by 3 bases and J by 4 bases, with 11 bases left in between. The CDR3 is CASSFGGGSDTQYF. The CDR3 bases are TGTGCCAGCAGCTTCGGAGGGGGTTCAGATACGCAGTATTTT.

The rearrangement joins TRBV19 to TRBJ1-5, with D unresolved. Germline CDR1 is LNHDA and CDR2 is SQIVND (reference sequence). Trimming left V 6 bases short and J 4 bases short, with 7 bases between. The CDR3 runs 12 residues. The CDR3 DNA reads TGTGCCAGTAGAGTGGGGAATCAGCCCCAGCATTTT. Translating it yields CASRVGNQPQHF.

The gene calls are TRBV11-2 and TRBJ2-7, with 9 bases identical to TRBD2. The V gene end was trimmed by 0 bases and the J gene end by 3 bases; junction bases not matched to a gene: 6. The V gene's germline CDR1 is SGHAT and CDR2 FQNNGV. The CDR3 loop spans 16 amino acids. CDR3 sequence (DNA): TGTGCCAGCAGCTTAGATTTGACTAGCGGCTACTACGAGCAGTACTTC. It codes for CASSLDLTSGYYEQYF.

This chain uses TRBV7-9 with TRBJ1-1; the D is unclear. Germline lookup yields CDR1 SEHNR and CDR2 FQNEAQ (reference sequence). This CDR3 spans 15 amino acids. V lost 1 base and J 1 base, leaving 10 bases between the germline ends. The CDR3 loop reads CASSLGSSRNTEAFF. CDR3 DNA sequence: TGTGCCAGCAGCTTAGGCAGTAGTAGGAACACTGAAGCTTTCTTT.

The rearrangement joins TRBV28 to TRBJ1-3; a possible D gene is TRBD1 (5 bases). Germline V gives CDR1 MDHEN, CDR2 SYDVKM. V lost 4 bases and J lost 4, with 11 bases in between. CDR3 length: 14 amino acids. In nucleotides, the CDR3 is TGTGCCAGCAGTTCTTACGGGGCGGGAAACACCATATATTTT. Its protein product is CASSSYGAGNTIYF.

The rearrangement links TRBV2 to TRBJ1-1; D is ambiguous. This CDR3 has 13 residues. Germline assignment: CDR1 SNHLY and CDR2 FYNNEI. Trimming removed 4 bases from V and 3 bases from J, with 9 bases in between. Here the CDR3 reads CASSVRLYTEAFF. The CDR3 nucleotides are TGTGCCAGCAGTGTAAGACTCTACACTGAAGCTTTCTTT.

This chain uses TRBV9 with TRBJ2-7; maybe TRBD2 (6 bases). Germline assignment: CDR1 SGDLS and CDR2 YYNGEE. The CDR3 contains 15 residues. V dropped 0 bases and J dropped 5 bases, with 15 bases sitting between them. CDR3 in amino acids: CASSVDGGLTNEQYF. For the CDR3, the DNA is TGTGCCAGCAGCGTAGACGGGGGACTTACGAACGAGCAGTACTTC.

The chain uses TRBV7-9 and TRBJ2-5; 9 positions match TRBD1. Germline V gives CDR1 SEHNR, CDR2 FQNEAQ (reference sequence). Trimming removed 5 bases from V and 6 bases from J; junction bases left unmatched: 7. The CDR3 loop spans 14 amino acids. The CDR3: CASSPGTGYQTQYF. DNA for the CDR3: TGTGCCAGCAGCCCGGGGACAGGGTATCAGACCCAGTACTTC.

The chain couples TRBV7-8 to TRBJ2-1, with D uncertain. V gave up 4 bases and J gave up 10 bases, with 8 bases separating them. The CDR3 has 11 amino acids. The germline gives CDR1 SGHVS, CDR2 FQNEAQ. In DNA, the CDR3 is TGTGCCAGCAGCTCCCATGGGGAGCAGTTCTTC. This translates into CASSSHGEQFF.

The rearrangement links TRBV6-5 to TRBJ2-7, with TRBD1 identical over 7 bases. After removal of 5 bases from V and 1 base from J, the junction contained 8 bases not matched to a gene. The CDR3 extends over 15 amino acids. CDR1 MNHEY and CDR2 SVGAGI come from the germline V gene. The CDR3 is CASSRTGARSYEQYF. The CDR3, as DNA: TGTGCCAGCAGTCGTACAGGGGCCCGATCCTACGAGCAGTACTTC.

This clone was observed a single time. The chain has TRBV5-1 and TRBJ2-7; 15 bases are shared with TRBD2. The CDR3 totals 21 residues. Germline lookup yields CDR1 SGHRS and CDR2 YFSETQ. J was trimmed by 2 bases and V by 4 bases; bases with no gene match: 19. The CDR3 bases are TGCGCCAGCAGCCGGAGTCGGGGACCGGGACTAGCGGGAGGCAGAACCTACGAGCAGTACTTC. Translating it yields CASSRSRGPGLAGGRTYEQYF. Looking up the rest from reference TRBV5-1 and TRBJ2-7 gives the full variable domain: KAGVTQTPRYLIKTRGQQVTLSCSPISGHRSVSWYQQTPGQGLQFLFEYFSETQRNKGNFPGRFSGRQFSNSRSEMNVSTLELGDSALYLCASSRSRGPGLAGGRTYEQYFGPGTRLTVT.

V and J are TRBV5-6 and TRBJ1-4; 7 bases align to TRBD1. The CDR3 runs to 13 residues. V was pared by 4 bases and J by 9 bases, with 6 bases of the junction left unmatched. Germline V gene sequence: CDR1 SGHDT, CDR2 YYEEEE. DNA of the CDR3: TGTGCCAGCAGCGTAGGACAGGAACAAAAACTGTTTTTT. The encoded protein is CASSVGQEQKLFF.

This sequence joins TRBV11-2 and TRBJ1-4, with TRBD1 matching over 9 bases. The germline gives CDR1 SGHAT, CDR2 FQNNGV. This CDR3 has 18 residues. The junction had 18 bases not matched to a gene; V was cut back by 5 bases and J by 8 bases. CDR3: CASSAPRWSKGTGEKLFF. The DNA for the CDR3 is TGTGCCAGCAGCGCCCCCCGGTGGAGTAAGGGGACAGGGGAAAAACTGTTTTTT.

A single count supports this clone. The V call is TRBV6-5, the J call TRBJ2-3; D may be TRBD1 (6 bases). The germline V gene has CDR1 MNHEY and CDR2 SVGAGI. Trimming stripped 6 bases from V and 3 bases from J, with 16 bases between. The length of the CDR3 is 15 residues. The CDR3 spells CASRDRAGATDTQYF. The CDR3 DNA sequence: TGTGCCAGCAGAGACCGGGCAGGGGCGACAGATACGCAGTATTTT.

Comment on this clone: The same CDR3 is also encoded by other DNA sequences in this sample. The chain is built from TRBV28 and TRBJ2-7, with 8 bases lining up with TRBD1. The CDR3 has 15 residues. Looked up from germline, CDR1 is MDHEN and CDR2 is SYDVKM. The junction had 9 bases not matched to a gene; V was cut back by 6 bases and J by 2 bases. DNA of the CDR3: TGTGCCAGCAGCCAGCTAGGACAGGGAACCTACGAGCAGTACTTC. Residues: CASSQLGQGTYEQYF.